What follows is one TCR beta chain and its context. As yet, its antigen is unknown. This record comes from a study of T cell responses to AZD1222 COVID-19 vaccine. The protocol was immunoSEQ multiplex PCR, while the TCRdb copy is restricted to in-frame clones and leaves out a portion. The data show under 200,000 clones, just over 90% seen once. Regarding the study as a whole: Targets within unmutated variant regions were reportedly found for nearly half of spike-specific TCRs. At study baseline, merely more than 5 AZD1222 recipients were seropositive. Clonal diversity may have been underestimated, and the donors were mostly white British, with more females than males.

This sequence originates from an adult who received the MenACWY meningococcal vaccine as a control. The specimen comprised peripheral blood, sampled 28 days after the second dose of the MenACWY control vaccine.

CDR3 in amino acids: CASSSGQGTPHTQYF. The CDR3 DNA reads TGTGCCAGCAGCTCAGGACAGGGGACCCCCCATACGCAGTATTTT. This chain links TRBV5-4 with TRBJ2-3; the match to TRBD1 covers 9 bases. Looked up from germline, CDR1 is SGHNT and CDR2 is YYREEE (reference sequence). The CDR3 loop spans 15 amino acids. J gave up 7 bases and V 3 bases, and 9 bases lay outside the gene matches.